Described below is a single T cell receptor (beta chain) sequence and its context. Its antigen is currently unknown. The entry originates in a study of T cell responses to AZD1222 COVID-19 vaccine. Study-level findings and limits: Reportedly, nearly half of unique spike TCRs recognized epitopes outside B.1.351/B.1.1.7 mutations. Possibly, clonal diversity was underestimated; donors were largely white British and included more females.

TCRdb's copy holds only in-frame clones and misses some; the assay was immunoSEQ multiplex PCR. The sample shows roughly 120,000 clones, approximately 85% of them seen only once. The source was peripheral blood, collected on day 0 of AZD1222 vaccination. This sequence originates from an adult in good health.

CDR3 loop: CASSLLGDYGYTF. The CDR3 DNA sequence: TGTGCCAGCAGCCTCCTAGGGGACTATGGCTACACCTTC. The V and J genes are TRBV28 and TRBJ1-2; D may be TRBD1 (5 bases). From germline, CDR1 is MDHEN and CDR2 SYDVKM. The V and J ends lost 6 bases and 3 bases respectively, with 11 bases between them. The CDR3 is 13 residues long.